This T cell receptor beta chain was profiled in a study of blood T cell repertoires in COVID-19. Study-wide background: PBMCs, B-cell-depleted T cells, or T cells were the source of the cDNA or gDNA that made up the material.

The CDR3 contains 18 residues. CDR1 MNHNS and CDR2 SASEGT come from the germline V gene. Trimming at V came to 4 bases and at J to 0 bases, leaving 14 bases not matched to a gene. Methods used by the authors: Reference gene primers were amplified, and this amplification served to estimate nucleated cell counts. The data were produced by immunoSEQ multiplex PCR, yet TCRdb's version contains in-frame clones alone and is incomplete. The V and J calls and clone size were taken over from that table, and D and trimming were inferred from the DNA. The repertoire holds some 240,000 clones, with around three quarters as singletons.

V usage is TRBV6-1 and J usage is TRBJ1-1, with TRBD1 matching over 7 bases. Sequences were obtained from peripheral blood. This TCR came from a woman aged 70-85 years with acute or convalescent COVID-19. CDR3 protein: CASSVGSKGAGMNTEAFF. The CDR3 region has the DNA TGTGCCAGCAGTGTGGGAAGCAAGGGGGCAGGCATGAACACTGAAGCTTTCTTT.